These T cell receptor beta chains were read from a single sample in a study of T cell repertoires in cytomegalovirus infection. In TCRdb, the reads were re-called with MiXCR into one record per CDR3 protein. The sample yields fewer than 200,000 distinct CDR3 sequences, under 25% seen once. The sequenced material came from PBMCs. Receptors originate from a human donor in good health (CMV status not recorded). Some clones in this sample may be carry-over from other donors' samples. Both conserved end residues are part of each CDR3. A D gene is named only where the DNA matches it firmly. Where a row states a size, it is once, few, many or the class of an expanded clone; other rows omit it.

TGCGCCAGCAGCCAAGAGGGTGGCCTCAACACCGGGGAGCTGTTTTTT	CASSQEGGLNTGELFF	TRBJ2-2	-	TRBV4-1	few
TGCGCCAGCAGTCGAGCAGTTAGTAACACTGAAGCTTTCTTT	CASSRAVSNTEAFF	TRBJ1-1	-	TRBV23-1	-
TGTGCCAGTACCAAAGGCCGGGACGGTAGGAATAGCAATCAGCCCCAGCATTTT	CASTKGRDGRNSNQPQHF	TRBJ1-5	-	TRBV19	-
TGTGCCAGCAGTGAAGCAAGCCTCACAGCCTCCTACGAGCAGTACTTC	CASSEASLTASYEQYF	TRBJ2-7	-	TRBV6-1	few
TGCAGCGTTGCGCAGGGGGCTACTGGAAACACCATATATTTT	CSVAQGATGNTIYF	TRBJ1-3	TRBD1	TRBV29-1	few
TGTGCCAGCAGTTTACTAGCGGGGAGCACAGATACGCAGTATTTT	CASSLLAGSTDTQYF	TRBJ2-3	TRBD2	TRBV12-3/TRBV12-4	-
TGCGGGATTGGACTAGCGGGGGAGGGTACGCAGTATTTT	CGIGLAGEGTQYF	TRBJ2-3	TRBD2	TRBV29-1	few
TGTGCCAGCAGTTTTAACTACGACACTGAAGCTTTCTTT	CASSFNYDTEAFF	TRBJ1-1	-	TRBV12-3/TRBV12-4	many
TGCAGTGCCAAGCCTGGACAGGGAGCCAATTCACCCCTCCACTTT	CSAKPGQGANSPLHF	TRBJ1-6	TRBD1	TRBV20-1	-
TGTGCCACCAGCAGAAAAACAGGGGTAGGGAACACTGAAGCTTTCTTT	CATSRKTGVGNTEAFF	TRBJ1-1	TRBD1	TRBV15	-
TGTGCCAGCAGCTATGGGGCTAGCACAGATACGCAGTATTTT	CASSYGASTDTQYF	TRBJ2-3	-	TRBV7-9	few
TGTGCCAGTAGTCGGGACCGAGCCACCGGGGAGCTGTTTTTT	CASSRDRATGELFF	TRBJ2-2	-	TRBV19	-
TGTGCCAGCAGTTTAGCGCGGGGGCTAGGTGAAAAACTGTTTTTT	CASSLARGLGEKLFF	TRBJ1-4	-	TRBV12-3/TRBV12-4	-
TGTGCCAGCATCCTTCCCAGCGGGAGGGCCACAGATACGCAGTATTTT	CASILPSGRATDTQYF	TRBJ2-3	TRBD2	TRBV7-2	many
TGTGCCAGCTCCATTCTAACTGAAGCTTTCTTT	CASSILTEAFF	TRBJ1-1	-	TRBV5-5	few
TGTGCCAGTGGAACTAGCGGGCAAATAGATGAGCAGTTCTTC	CASGTSGQIDEQFF	TRBJ2-1	TRBD2	TRBV19	-
TGTGCCATCAGGAGGGGACAGGGGGCGGACGAAGCTTTCTTT	CAIRRGQGADEAFF	TRBJ1-1	TRBD1	TRBV10-3	few
TGTGCCAGCAGTTTGAAGAACAGGCTATATTTT	CASSLKNRLYF	TRBJ1-3	-	TRBV12-3/TRBV12-4	few
TGTGCCACCAGCATCACCCAGGGGGAGCTGTTTTTT	CATSITQGELFF	TRBJ2-2	-	TRBV15	-
TGTGCCAGCAGCACCAGGGGAAATCAGCCCCAGCATTTT	CASSTRGNQPQHF	TRBJ1-5	-	TRBV7-2	many
TGTGCCAGCGCGACTAGCGGGGGCCAAGAGACCCAGTACTTC	CASATSGGQETQYF	TRBJ2-5	TRBD2	TRBV10-3	-
TGCGCCAGCAGCTTGGGGTGGGCAGAGACTTCACCCCTCCACTTT	CASSLGWAETSPLHF	TRBJ1-6	-	TRBV5-1	few
TGTGCCAGCTCACCAGGGCAGGGGTTACGTCAGCCCCAGCATTTT	CASSPGQGLRQPQHF	TRBJ1-5	-	TRBV18	few
TGTGCCAGCAGCAAAGGCAGGGAGAACACCGGGGAGCTGTTTTTT	CASSKGRENTGELFF	TRBJ2-2	-	TRBV7-2	many
TGTGCCAGCAGCTCCCGGCTAGTGGGGGGGTTGACCCAGTACTTC	CASSSRLVGGLTQYF	TRBJ2-5	TRBD2	TRBV7-2	-
TGTGCCAGCAACCCAATGGGGACTAGCGGGAGAAACGAGCAGTACTTC	CASNPMGTSGRNEQYF	TRBJ2-7	TRBD2	TRBV28	few
TGTGCTGCTCGGGGGATTAATTCACCCCTCCACTTT	CAARGINSPLHF	TRBJ1-6	-	TRBV6-5	-
TGTGCCAGCAGCTTAGACGGGTGGAATCAGCCCCAGCATTTT	CASSLDGWNQPQHF	TRBJ1-5	-	TRBV7-2	many
TGTGCCAGCAGTCGGGGGGCCAACGTCCTGACTTTC	CASSRGANVLTF	TRBJ2-6	-	TRBV28	few
TGTGCCAGCAGCATCGGACTAGCGATCCAAGAGACCCAGTACTTC	CASSIGLAIQETQYF	TRBJ2-5	TRBD2	TRBV5-5	few
TGTGCCAGCAGCTTAGGTTCACAGGGCTATGGCTACACCTTC	CASSLGSQGYGYTF	TRBJ1-2	-	TRBV11-2	few
TGTGCCAGCAGCTTCACAGGGACGGCTGGGGCCAACGTCCTGACTTTC	CASSFTGTAGANVLTF	TRBJ2-6	-	TRBV7-2	many
TGTGCCAGCAGTCCCACTAGCGCGGGGATGTCTTACGAGCAGTACTTC	CASSPTSAGMSYEQYF	TRBJ2-7	TRBD2	TRBV28	few
TGTGCCAGCAGTTCCCCCGGGACAGGGTTGGACAATGAGCAGTTCTTC	CASSSPGTGLDNEQFF	TRBJ2-1	TRBD1	TRBV12-3/TRBV12-4	-
TGTGCCAGCAGCTTAGACTCAAGCTTTAGAGAGCAGTACTTC	CASSLDSSFREQYF	TRBJ2-7	-	TRBV7-9	many
TGTGCCAGCAGCTCACATAGGCACACTGAAGCTTTCTTT	CASSSHRHTEAFF	TRBJ1-1	-	TRBV7-3	-
TGTGCCAGCAGCCCCCGGCCCAGGGGGGGCGGCGGGGAAAATGAGCAGTTCTTC	CASSPRPRGGGGENEQFF	TRBJ2-1	-	TRBV6-6	-
TGTGCCAGCAGCATGCGGACAGGGGGGATATCAGATACGCAGTATTTT	CASSMRTGGISDTQYF	TRBJ2-3	TRBD1	TRBV7-8	few
TGTGCCAGCAGTTTAGAACGCGGACTGAGGGGGACGCAGTATTTT	CASSLERGLRGTQYF	TRBJ2-3	-	TRBV12-3/TRBV12-4	-
TGTGCCAGCAGCTTAGAAGGCAGGGTGAGCGAGACCCAGTACTTC	CASSLEGRVSETQYF	TRBJ2-5	-	TRBV7-9	-
TGTGCCAGCAGCCAAGTATCCGTGGGGTGGAGCACAGATACGCAGTATTTT	CASSQVSVGWSTDTQYF	TRBJ2-3	-	TRBV14	-
TGTGCCAGCACCGGATTGGGCCAGCGGGGGGCCCAAGAGACCCAGTACTTC	CASTGLGQRGAQETQYF	TRBJ2-5	TRBD2	TRBV12-3/TRBV12-4	-
TGTGCCAGCAGTGAATATCTTGCAGCGGGGGACCTCACCGGGGAGCTGTTTTTT	CASSEYLAAGDLTGELFF	TRBJ2-2	TRBD2	TRBV25-1	-
TGTGCCAGCAGCGCCGACGGGGGAGGTGGCTACAATGAGCAGTTCTTC	CASSADGGGGYNEQFF	TRBJ2-1	-	TRBV9	-
TGTGCCAGCAGCTTCGGGCCGCGAAATCAGCCCCAGCATTTT	CASSFGPRNQPQHF	TRBJ1-5	-	TRBV7-8	many
TGTGCCACCAGTGATAAACAGGGCGGGGAGCTGTTTTTT	CATSDKQGGELFF	TRBJ2-2	-	TRBV24-1	-
TGCGCCAGCAGCCAAGAGTCGCGGAACTATGGCTACACCTTC	CASSQESRNYGYTF	TRBJ1-2	-	TRBV4-1	-
TGTGCCAGCAGTTTGCCGACAGGTGGAGAGCGGCCTGAAGCTTTCTTT	CASSLPTGGERPEAFF	TRBJ1-1	-	TRBV6-2/TRBV6-3	-
TGTGCCAGCAGCTTGCGCGGGACCGCCGAGACCCAGTACTTC	CASSLRGTAETQYF	TRBJ2-5	-	TRBV7-8	many
TGCAGCGTTGATTATTACGAGGGGATGAACACTGAAGCTTTCTTT	CSVDYYEGMNTEAFF	TRBJ1-1	-	TRBV29-1	-
TGTGCCAGCAGCTTGTACTACGGGGGCCCCACCGGGGAGCTGTTTTTT	CASSLYYGGPTGELFF	TRBJ2-2	-	TRBV5-6	few
TGTGCCAGCAGCCGGACAGGTTTCGGCGGGGAGCTGTTTTTT	CASSRTGFGGELFF	TRBJ2-2	TRBD1	TRBV7-8	many